This T cell receptor (beta chain) was sequenced for a study of cytomegalovirus exposure and HLA in healthy donors. Findings and limits, study-wide: Links to common viral pathogens appeared, in a later analysis, for several of the most significant clusters.

PCR used 60 Vbeta primers and 13 Jbeta primers. In the study's own analysis: Roughly 11 million of the 80 million or so unique TCR beta chains counted in a later analysis were shared. The table came from immunoSEQ multiplex PCR; TCRdb's copy has only in-frame clones and leaves some out. V and J calls and clone size are as listed in that table; D and trimming were resolved from the DNA. Of some 60,000 clones listed, about 85% were seen once; the top ten hold around a tenth. Concerning this clone: What it binds is not known.

The sequence came from a female donor in good health and CMV-seronegative. Sequencing input: PBMCs.

CDR3 DNA: TGTGCCAGCAGCTTAGAGGTGGGCTACGAGCAGTACTTC. This codes for CASSLEVGYEQYF. V and J are TRBV11-2 and TRBJ2-5; D is unclear. The J call is doubtful: the DNA matches TRBJ2-7 better. The CDR3 is made up of 13 amino acids. Germline CDR1 and CDR2: SGHAT and FQNNGV.